This TCR beta chain was recorded in a study of T cells after yellow fever vaccination. TCRdb re-called the 5' RACE reads through MiXCR, storing one row per CDR3 protein. The table records a few hundred thousand distinct CDR3 sequences, 6.8% of them present only once. This clonotype has ten or more counts. CDR1 and CDR2 from the germline V gene are SEHNR and FQNEAQ (reference sequence). V was pared by 5 bases and J by 8 bases, with 12 bases of the junction left unmatched. The CDR3 extends over 15 amino acids. The receptor comes from a man aged 18 to 35 who received the YFV17D yellow fever vaccine. This specimen consisted of PBMCs, obtained roughly seven weeks after the first yellow fever vaccination. The chain uses TRBV7-9 and TRBJ1-1; TRBD1 aligns across 9 bases. The CDR3 region is CASSPRDRELPEAFF. CDR3 coding DNA: TGTGCCAGCAGCCCGAGGGACAGGGAGTTGCCCGAAGCTTTCTTT.